The present TCR beta chain was sequenced within a study of shared clonotypes between healthy human individuals. Findings and limits, study-wide: Incomplete sequencing of sorted subsets was indicated by rarefaction despite large depth.

The CDR3 covers 13 residues. As defined, naive CD8 cells were CD45RO-negative and positively selected for CCR7, with terminally differentiated effector memory CD45RA+ cells excluded. Clones were read by immunoSEQ multiplex PCR, and TCRdb kept only the in-frame ones, dropping some. The sample shows approximately 2,200,000 clones, roughly 91% of them seen only once. This clone was counted only a few times. Its target is unknown. The sequenced sample was naive CD8+ T cells from PBMCs. This rearrangement joins TRBV21-1 to TRBJ1-5. TRBV21-1 is deemed a pseudogene. The sequence was obtained from a man aged 18 to 29 in good health. Some clones in this sample may be carry-over from other donors' samples. This CDR3 is CAVRKSGVMPQHF. CDR3 DNA: TGTGCCGTCCGGAAGAGCGGGGTTATGCCCCAGCATTTT.